This T cell receptor beta chain was captured by sequencing in a study of cytomegalovirus exposure and HLA in healthy donors (dated by TCRdb to the late 2010s). With respect to the entire study: According to an earlier analysis of a few hundred of the donors, some 180 million T cells yielded roughly 100 million unique TCR beta sequences and more than 250 Gb of sequence data. An early release covering roughly 640 HLA-typed donors comprised 250 to 350 gigabases of sequencing data and around 80 million unique TCR sequences. Among the roughly 400 genotyped donors, around 81% belonged to the genetic ancestry cluster associated with self-reported Caucasian donors. The aim of the study was to test whether cataloging public T cell receptors could identify signatures of past pathogen exposure. Using immunosequencing, the study profiled T cell repertoires from 666 subjects and related those repertoires to cytomegalovirus serostatus. In addition to the first cohort of roughly 700 subjects, a separate validation cohort of approximately 130 different subjects was used. To predict cytomegalovirus infection status, the study brought together high-throughput TCR immunosequencing, statistical association of individual TCRs with disease status, and machine learning. In a later analysis, previously published TCR beta repertoires from hundreds of donors were re-analyzed and high-resolution HLA genotyping was added so that TCR occurrence patterns could be studied. Rather than using new phenotypic data, the later analysis identified candidate immune exposures from TCR beta sequences and from how often those sequences occurred across donors. In an earlier analysis of more than 550 of the donors, high-throughput TCR beta sequencing was used to judge whether each TCR beta V gene segment behaved as functional or pseudogenic. Donor age, sex, ethnicity and CMV serostatus were compiled together with the repertoire data. A later genetic analysis used genome-wide SNP genotypes for 398 of the 666 donors, treating that subset as a discovery cohort. All discovery cohort repertoires had been generated on a single sequencing platform. HLA typing included class I and class II loci at four-digit resolution. Typing coverage varied by locus: 629-630 donors for A, B, C, DRB1 and DQB1; some 520 for DQA1; approximately 610 for DPA1; approximately 490 for DPB1. About five DR-DQ haplotypes were treated as single units for association and clustering because of strong linkage in the cohort. Among about 390 genotyped donors of the cohort, an average of about 240,000 unique TCR beta nucleotide sequences were sequenced per donor, roughly a sixth of them non-productive. General study outcomes and caveats: A later analysis found that HLA-associated TCR beta chains were more clonally expanded and had lower generation probabilities than equally common non-associated chains. In vitro tests confirmed that three of the cytomegalovirus-associated TCR beta chains recognize cytomegalovirus antigens. In a later analysis, the rate of TCR association differed among HLA loci, with DRB1 alleles having the most associated TCRs and HLA-C alleles having the fewest. A later analysis associated about 16,000 TCR beta sequences with specific HLA alleles at a false discovery rate of 0.05. Only TCR beta chains were sequenced in this cohort, and the absence of alpha or paired-chain data limited detectable features. Assigning TCR associations to individual alleles was difficult when HLA alleles, especially DR and DQ, strongly co-occurred. A later analysis found that most CMV-associated TCR beta chains appeared HLA-restricted, with HLA associations seemingly driven largely by CMV exposure. According to a later analysis, parvovirus B19, influenza, CMV and Epstein-Barr virus appeared linked to several top co-occurrence clusters. Because counts were too low, about 18 rarely observed V segments, including chromosome 9 orphons, were excluded from the earlier analysis of 587 of the donors. Most TCR sequences were observed very rarely across donors, whereas some public TCRs were present in many individuals. Because some donors lacked HLA typing at each locus, the association tests relied only on the typed subset. In a later genetic analysis, a missense DCLRE1C variant was associated with V-gene and J-gene trimming of TCR beta chains, and the association was replicated in an independent cohort. The study gave a list of about 150 TCR beta chains associated with cytomegalovirus. CMV serostatus was the only immune exposure information available for the cohort. The authors suggested that the approach could potentially be extended to other disease states and immunological phenotypes. According to a later genetic analysis, donors in an Asian-associated ancestry cluster had fewer N-insertions in productive TCRs than the approximately 650-donor mean. The classifier was reported to diagnose cytomegalovirus status with high specificity and sensitivity in both the original cohort and the validation cohort. Broadly in line with IMGT annotations, most TCR beta V segments showed up in productive rearrangements about 87% or about 30% of the time in an earlier analysis of several hundred of the donors. The 87-base-pair reads could not distinguish some IMGT-functional V segments, including TRBV6-2 and TRBV6-3, so those segments were excluded. A further reported finding was that TCR beta sequences accurately predicted the HLA-A and HLA-B alleles for most subjects in the first cohort. A group of highly shared sequence variants was considered likely to be a technical artifact of the sequencing pipeline. The presence/absence analyses assumed that sequencing depth was roughly uniform across donors, and that assumption may not be true. Linkage disequilibrium might explain the correlated functional status among segregating V segments, but an unknown experimental factor could not be excluded.

A word on this clone: The specificity of this receptor is unknown. Base qualities were left out, and no much larger clone turns up one base away.

The library was generated by the immunoSEQ multiplex PCR assay. For the multiplex PCR, a mixture combining 60 forward primers for TCR Vbeta segments and 13 reverse primers for TCR Jbeta segments was used. The CDR3 region of rearranged TCR beta genes was amplified from genomic DNA by a multiplex PCR assay. On the Illumina HiSeq System, the amplified TCR beta libraries were sequenced as 87-base-pair reads. Under the source paper's analysis protocol: In a later analysis, some 80 million unique TCR beta chains were counted across the approximately 620 repertoires, and about 10 million of these chains were shared by at least two donors. To remove PCR and sequencing errors, raw reads were error-corrected and collapsed into unique sequences using a nearest-neighbor algorithm that merged closely related sequences. CDR3 sequences were aligned to IMGT reference sequences to assign V, D and J gene segments. For a sequence to be retained, at least a six-nucleotide match to both a V gene segment and a J gene segment was required. A rearrangement was called productive if the CDR3 had no stop codons and remained in frame with V and J, and every other rearrangement was called non-productive. CDR3 was defined by IMGT convention, running from the second conserved V-encoded cysteine to the conserved J-encoded phenylalanine. The earlier analysis of some 540 of the donors excluded any sequence lacking an unambiguous match to a single V gene segment. An earlier analysis of a few hundred of the donors classified V segments as functional when productive rearrangements were above 56.7% and as segregating when the standard deviation between donors was above 5%. A statistical classification framework was developed to diagnose cytomegalovirus status using the catalog of TCR beta chain sequences. V and J gene assignment, in a later analysis, came from comparing TCR nucleotide sequences with IMGT/GENE-DB human TR gene sequences. A later analysis assigned CDR3 sequences and most-parsimonious VDJ recombination scenarios with the TCRdist pipeline. In a later analysis, each TCR beta chain was defined by its CDR3 amino acid sequence together with its V-gene family, and reads lacking a unique V-gene family were excluded. In a later analysis, approximately 590 highly shared, low-generation-probability nucleotide sequences were removed to address suspected cross-contamination and a sequencing artifact. In a later analysis, a clonal expansion index for each public chain was calculated from normalized within-repertoire ranks of inferred template counts. In a later analysis, generation probabilities were computed using a VDJ recombination model fitted to out-of-frame rearrangements, and the results were checked against IGoR. A later analysis scored TCR-TCR, TCR-HLA and TCR-CMV co-occurrence with hypergeometric tests, applying a repertoire-size bias correction to TCR pairs. False discovery rates were estimated in a later analysis by permuting HLA or CMV assignments 20 times. In a later analysis, co-occurring TCRs were grouped using DBSCAN, with TCRdist sequence similarity added in when clustering inside HLA-allele-positive subsets. Repertoires with fewer than 30,000 or more than 120,000 public chains were left out of co-occurrence clustering, as were about 5 repertoires with anomalous nucleotide sharing. The immuneACCESS repertoire file appears here via TCRdb, limited to in-frame rearrangements. These files lack a portion of the clones; in checked studies, under half of the deficit traces to unresolved V genes, and the cause of the others is not known. The V and J calls and clone size were taken over from that table, and D and trimming were inferred from the DNA. A total of 60,000 to 65,000 clones appear in this sample, about 89% of them only once. Of the sample, 1.4% is held by the ten largest clones.

V ends up 2 bases short and J 3 bases short, with an unmatched junction base count of 6. The germline V gene sets CDR1 to MNHNS and CDR2 to SASEGT. From the cysteine up to the phenylalanine, the CDR3 has a length of 15 residues. Here the CDR3 DNA is all that survives: 45 bases in frame from base 1. The cohort was made up of around 720 healthy bone marrow donors. At the time of sampling, all cohort members were nominally healthy, though unrecorded immune exposures were likely present. The donor was CMV seronegative and was included in the group of several hundred seronegative cohort members. A peripheral blood sample was collected from each donor, and TCR beta sequencing was performed on peripheral blood mononuclear cells. Genomic DNA was extracted from the blood cell samples with the Qiagen DNeasy Blood Extraction Kit.

The clonotype was recovered from a man younger than 35 in good health and CMV-seronegative. The chain employs TRBV6-1 and TRBJ2-7, with 8 bases aligning to TRBD1. Sequencing used PBMCs. The sequenced DNA: TGTGCCAGCAGTGAATCCCAGGGGGCTTTCTACGAGCAGTACTTC. Its protein is CASSESQGAFYEQYF.